The 17 T cell receptor beta chains in this list originate from one sample, sequenced in a study of T cell responses to AZD1222 COVID-19 vaccine. Generated by immunoSEQ multiplex PCR, the TCRdb table keeps only in-frame clones and is missing some. The sample shows tens of thousands of clones, approximately 87% of them seen only once. Here the sequenced sample was peripheral blood, taken on day 0 of AZD1222 vaccination. The source of these receptors is an adult in good health.

The gene calls are TRBV11-2 and TRBJ1-4; no clear D. Looked up from germline, CDR1 is SGHAT and CDR2 is FQNNGV. The V end was cut by 1 base, the J end by 5 bases, with 5 bases between. The CDR3 totals 13 residues. The CDR3 nucleotides are TGTGCCAGCAGCTTAGTTCCCAATGAAAAACTGTTTTTT. This sequence encodes CASSLVPNEKLFF.

The rearrangement links TRBV5-6 to TRBJ2-1, with D tentatively TRBD2 (5 bases). Looked up from germline, CDR1 is SGHDT and CDR2 is YYEEEE. V was shortened by 2 bases and J by 3 bases, with 9 bases between the two germline ends. CDR3 size: 14 residues. CDR3 DNA sequence: TGTGCCAGCAGCTTACTAGGGTACTACAATGAGCAGTTCTTC. It translates to CASSLLGYYNEQFF. The full variable domain, its missing parts supplied by reference TRBV5-6 and TRBJ2-1, is DAGVTQSPTHLIKTRGQQVTLRCSPKSGHDTVSWYQQALGQGPQFIFQYYEEEERQRGNFPDRFSGHQFPNYSSELNVNALLLGDSALYLCASSLLGYYNEQFFGPGTRLTVL.

The V gene is TRBV20-1, the J gene TRBJ2-1; D is unclear. The length of the CDR3 is 11 residues. Germline CDR1 reads DFQATT; CDR2 reads SNEGSKA (reference sequence). Between the trimmed V and J ends, which lost 6 bases and 4 bases, there was a span of 7 bases. CDR3: CSAMVYNEQFF. CDR3 DNA: TGCAGTGCGATGGTTTACAATGAGCAGTTCTTC.

This chain uses TRBV3-1 (or the pseudogene TRBV3-2) with TRBJ2-7; D is possibly TRBD1 or TRBD2 (6 bases each). Germline V gives CDR1 LGHDT, CDR2 YNNKEL (reference sequence). V lost 0 bases to trimming and J lost 8 bases, with 11 bases between them. The CDR3 is made up of 13 amino acids. CDR3 in amino acids: CASSQDRRGKQYF. CDR3 sequence (DNA): TGTGCCAGCAGCCAAGATCGGAGGGGGAAGCAGTACTTC.

This chain uses TRBV28 with TRBJ1-3; D unresolved. The CDR3 has 13 residues. Germline values: CDR1 MDHEN, CDR2 SYDVKM. V dropped 6 bases and J dropped 0 bases, with 6 bases sitting between them. Written as DNA, the CDR3 is TGTGCCAGCAGGTACCCCTCTGGAAACACCATATATTTT. Protein sequence: CASRYPSGNTIYF.

The gene calls are TRBV7-8 and TRBJ1-4; D is unresolved. The CDR3 loop spans 14 amino acids. The V gene lost 2 bases and the J gene lost 8 bases, with 12 bases spanning the gap. Germline CDR1 SGHVS, CDR2 FQNEAQ. DNA for the CDR3: TGTGCCAGCAGCTTATATGGAGAAGGAGAAAAACTGTTTTTT. Encoded protein: CASSLYGEGEKLFF.

In the case of this clone: Distinct nucleotide sequences in the sample also encode this CDR3. The chain carries TRBV30 and TRBJ1-1; D remains unclear. The germline V gene has CDR1 GTSNPN and CDR2 SVGIG (reference sequence). The CDR3 spans 15 residues. Trimming pared 0 bases from V and 0 bases from J, leaving 11 bases between. This chain's CDR3 is CAWSVLRTMNTEAFF. The CDR3 DNA is TGTGCCTGGAGTGTACTAAGGACCATGAACACTGAAGCTTTCTTT.

This chain links TRBV20-1 with TRBJ2-7, with TRBD2 matching over 8 bases. Germline assignment: CDR1 DFQATT and CDR2 SNEGSKA (reference sequence). Trimming at V came to 3 bases and at J to 2 bases, leaving 9 bases not matched to a gene. There are 15 residues in the CDR3. CDR3 loop: CSASLQRGLPYEQYF. In DNA, the CDR3 is TGCAGTGCTAGTCTCCAGCGGGGGCTCCCCTACGAGCAGTACTTC.

CDR3 bases: TGTGCCAGCAGTTTAACAGCCCCCCGGGACAGGGGTATGCGCACAGATACGCAGTATTTT. Translation: CASSLTAPRDRGMRTDTQYF. The chain uses TRBV27 and TRBJ2-3; 10 nucleotides match TRBD1. CDR3 length: 20 amino acids. V trimming: 2 bases; J trimming: 1 base; junction bases outside the gene matches: 15. Germline CDR1 is MNHEY and CDR2 is SMNVEV (reference sequence).

This rearrangement joins TRBV19 to TRBJ1-5; D remains ambiguous. This CDR3 has 15 amino acids. The V gene's germline CDR1 is LNHDA and CDR2 SQIVND (reference sequence). Written as DNA, the CDR3 is TGTGCATGTCGTACGAATACCCTTAGCAATCAGCCCCAGCATTTT. Protein product: CACRTNTLSNQPQHF.

V gene TRBV7-2 combines with J gene TRBJ2-3, with D uncertain. Germline loops: CDR1 SGHTA, CDR2 FQGNSA. The CDR3 contains 15 residues. The V gene lost 2 bases and the J gene lost 3 bases, with 12 bases spanning the gap. The CDR3 DNA follows: TGTGCCAGCAGCTTAACCTTTTGGGCGACAGATACGCAGTATTTT. Encoded protein: CASSLTFWATDTQYF.

The DNA for the CDR3 is TGTGCCAGCAGTGAATTGTTTAGGACAACAGGTGGGACGGGGAATGAGCAGTTCTTC. Amino acids: CASSELFRTTGGTGNEQFF. The chain is built from TRBV6-1 and TRBJ2-1; D might be TRBD1 or TRBD2, each matching 5 bases. Germline V gene sequence: CDR1 MNHNS, CDR2 SASEGT. The CDR3 is 19 amino acids. The V end lost 2 bases, the J end lost 7 bases, and 27 bases lay between the germline ends.

The chain uses TRBV19 and TRBJ1-6, with a possible D match to TRBD1 (6 bases). V lost 4 bases and J 10 bases, leaving 17 bases between the germline ends. Germline V gene lookup returns CDR1 LNHDA and CDR2 SQIVND (reference sequence). CDR3 length equals 15 residues. CDR3 in DNA: TGTGCCAGTAGTACGGAGACAGGCTGGGGGTCACCCCTCCACTTT. It is translated as CASSTETGWGSPLHF.

The V and J genes are TRBV28 and TRBJ2-1, with 13 bases that match TRBD2. Germline V gene data show CDR1 as MDHEN and CDR2 as SYDVKM. The J segment lost 9 bases and the V segment lost 6 bases, leaving 11 bases of the junction unmatched. There are 16 residues in the CDR3. The CDR3 DNA reads TGTGCCAGCAGCTCAACGGGACTAGCGGGATCTGTTGAGCAGTTCTTC. It yields the protein CASSSTGLAGSVEQFF. Using reference TRBV28 and TRBJ2-1 for the parts outside the CDR3, the full variable domain is DVKVTQSSRYLVKRTGEKVFLECVQDMDHENMFWYRQDPGLGLRLIYFSYDVKMKEKGDIPEGYSVSREKKERFSLILESASTNQTSMYLCASSSTGLAGSVEQFFGPGTRLTVL.

The rearrangement joins TRBV6-5 to TRBJ2-2; the match to TRBD2 covers 10 bases. V lost 6 bases to trimming and J lost 6 bases; unmatched junction nucleotides: 4. Germline lookup yields CDR1 MNHEY and CDR2 SVGAGI. The CDR3 contains 14 residues. As DNA, the CDR3 is TGTGCCAGCAGACCCAGCGGGGGGGCCGGGGAGCTGTTTTTT. Protein product: CASRPSGGAGELFF.

The table lists this clone with a few counts. The chain recombines TRBV4-2 with TRBJ1-2; no clear D gene. The CDR3 length is 16 residues. V was cut by 1 base and J by 1 base, with 13 bases left in between. In germline, CDR1 is LGHNA, CDR2 YNFKEQ. CDR3 nucleotides: TGTGCCAGCAGCCAAGGAGTGCGCGGACTTAACTATGGCTACACCTTC. Encoded protein: CASSQGVRGLNYGYTF.

The genes are TRBV12-3 or TRBV12-4 and TRBJ1-1; D unclear. There are 13 residues in the CDR3. Trimming removed 7 bases at V and 3 bases at J, with 12 bases between. The CDR3 loop reads CASIRTDYTEAFF. The CDR3 nucleotides are TGTGCCAGCATCAGGACGGACTACACTGAAGCTTTCTTT.